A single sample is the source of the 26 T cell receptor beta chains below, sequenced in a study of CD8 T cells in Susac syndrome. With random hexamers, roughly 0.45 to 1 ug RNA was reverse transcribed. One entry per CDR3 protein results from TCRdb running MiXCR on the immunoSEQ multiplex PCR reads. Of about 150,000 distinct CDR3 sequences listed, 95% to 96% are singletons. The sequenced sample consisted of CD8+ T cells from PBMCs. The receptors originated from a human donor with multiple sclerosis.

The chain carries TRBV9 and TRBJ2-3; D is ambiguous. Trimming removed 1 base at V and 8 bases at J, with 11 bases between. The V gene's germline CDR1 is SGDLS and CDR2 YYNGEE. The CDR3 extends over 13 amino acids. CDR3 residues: CASSVPGASTQYF. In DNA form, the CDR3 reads TGTGCCAGCAGCGTACCGGGTGCCAGTACGCAGTATTTT.

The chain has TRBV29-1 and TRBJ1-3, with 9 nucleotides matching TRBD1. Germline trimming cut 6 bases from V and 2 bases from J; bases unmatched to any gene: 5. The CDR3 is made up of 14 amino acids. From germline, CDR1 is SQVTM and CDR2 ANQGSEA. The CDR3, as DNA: TGCAGCGTCTTTGACAGGGGGGCTGGAAACACCATATATTTT. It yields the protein CSVFDRGAGNTIYF.

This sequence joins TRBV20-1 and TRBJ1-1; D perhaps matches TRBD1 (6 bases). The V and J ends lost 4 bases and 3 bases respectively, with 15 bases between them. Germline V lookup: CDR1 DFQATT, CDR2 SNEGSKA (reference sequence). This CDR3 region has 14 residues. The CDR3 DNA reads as TGCAGTGCTAAACTAGGGGGTTTCGACACTGAAGCTTTCTTT. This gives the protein CSAKLGGFDTEAFF.

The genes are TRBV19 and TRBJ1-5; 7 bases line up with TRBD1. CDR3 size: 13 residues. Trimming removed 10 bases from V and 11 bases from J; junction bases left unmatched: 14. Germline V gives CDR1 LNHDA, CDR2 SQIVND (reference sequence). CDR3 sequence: CATHRQGQGTQHF. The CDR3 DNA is TGTGCCACCCACCGACAGGGCCAAGGGACCCAGCATTTT.

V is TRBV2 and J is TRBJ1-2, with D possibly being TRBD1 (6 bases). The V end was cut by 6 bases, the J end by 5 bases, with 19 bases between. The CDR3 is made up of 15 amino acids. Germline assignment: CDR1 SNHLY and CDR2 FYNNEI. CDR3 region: CASRVTGTKTYGYTF. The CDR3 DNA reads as TGTGCCAGCAGGGTTACCGGGACAAAAACTTATGGCTACACCTTC.

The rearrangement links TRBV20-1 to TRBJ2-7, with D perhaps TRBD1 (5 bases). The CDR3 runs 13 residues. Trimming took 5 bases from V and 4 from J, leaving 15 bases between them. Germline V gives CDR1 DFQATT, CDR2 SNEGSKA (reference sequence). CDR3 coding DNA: TGCAGTGCTGCACAGGCGTTGGAATACGAGCAGTACTTC. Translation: CSAAQALEYEQYF.

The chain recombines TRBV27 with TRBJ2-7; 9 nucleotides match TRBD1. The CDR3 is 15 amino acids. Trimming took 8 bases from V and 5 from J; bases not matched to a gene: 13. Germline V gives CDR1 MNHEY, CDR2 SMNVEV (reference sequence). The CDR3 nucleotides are TGTGCCAGCTCGCCCGGGACAGGGATCAGCAACGAGCAGTACGTC. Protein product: CASSPGTGISNEQYV.

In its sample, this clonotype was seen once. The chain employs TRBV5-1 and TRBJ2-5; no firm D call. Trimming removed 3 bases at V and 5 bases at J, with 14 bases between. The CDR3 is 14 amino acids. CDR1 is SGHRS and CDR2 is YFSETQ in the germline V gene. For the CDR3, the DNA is TGCGCCAGCAGCTACTATGGCCCAGAGGAGACCCAGTACTTC. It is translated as CASSYYGPEETQYF.

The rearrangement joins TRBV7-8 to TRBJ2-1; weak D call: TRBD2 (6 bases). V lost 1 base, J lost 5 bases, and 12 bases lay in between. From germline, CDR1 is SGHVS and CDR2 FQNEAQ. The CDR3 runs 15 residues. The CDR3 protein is CASSLVGSGNNEQFF. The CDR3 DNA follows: TGTGCCAGCAGCTTAGTGGGTAGCGGTAACAATGAGCAGTTCTTC. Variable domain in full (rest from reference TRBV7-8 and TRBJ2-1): GAGVSQSPRYKVAKRGQDVALRCDPISGHVSLFWYQQALGQGPEFLTYFQNEAQLDKSGLPSDRFFAERPEGSVSTLKIQRTQQEDSAVYLCASSLVGSGNNEQFFGPGTRLTVL.

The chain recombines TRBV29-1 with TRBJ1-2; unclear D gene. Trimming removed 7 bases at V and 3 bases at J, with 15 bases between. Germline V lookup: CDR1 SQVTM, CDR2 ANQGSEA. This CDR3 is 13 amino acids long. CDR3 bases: TGCAGCGCCTCGAGGCCAGGAGACTATGGCTACACCTTC. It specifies CSASRPGDYGYTF.

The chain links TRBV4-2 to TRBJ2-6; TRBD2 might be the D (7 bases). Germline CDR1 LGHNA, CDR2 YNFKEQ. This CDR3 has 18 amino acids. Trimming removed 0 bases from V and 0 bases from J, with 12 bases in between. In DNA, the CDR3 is TGTGCCAGCAGCCAAGAAGAGGGGGGGGTCTCTGGGGCCAACGTCCTGACTTTC. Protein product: CASSQEEGGVSGANVLTF.

CDR3 bases: TGTGCCAGCAGTCTAGGACAGGGTGATGGCTACACCTTC. Its protein is CASSLGQGDGYTF. The chain joins TRBV6-6 to TRBJ1-2; TRBD1 aligns across 8 bases. Germline CDR1 MNHNY, CDR2 SVGAGI (reference sequence). There are 13 residues in the CDR3. Trimming cost V 5 bases and J 6 bases; bases outside gene matches: 5.

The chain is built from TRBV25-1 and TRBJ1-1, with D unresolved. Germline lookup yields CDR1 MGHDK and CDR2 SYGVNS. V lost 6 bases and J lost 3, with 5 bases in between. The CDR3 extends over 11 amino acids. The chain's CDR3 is CASRAYTEAFF. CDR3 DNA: TGTGCCAGCAGAGCCTACACTGAAGCTTTCTTT. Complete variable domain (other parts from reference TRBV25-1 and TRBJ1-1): EADIYQTPRYLVIGTGKKITLECSQTMGHDKMYWYQQDPGMELHLIHYSYGVNSTEKGDLSSESTVSRIRTEHFPLTLESARPSHTSQYLCASRAYTEAFFGQGTRLTVV.

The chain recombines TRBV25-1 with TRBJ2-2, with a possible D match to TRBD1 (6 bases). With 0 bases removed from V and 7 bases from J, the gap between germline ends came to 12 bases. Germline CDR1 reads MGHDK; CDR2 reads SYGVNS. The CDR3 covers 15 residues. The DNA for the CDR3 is TGTGCCAGCAGTGAATATACAGGGTTTGGCGGGGAGCTGTTTTTT. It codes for CASSEYTGFGGELFF.

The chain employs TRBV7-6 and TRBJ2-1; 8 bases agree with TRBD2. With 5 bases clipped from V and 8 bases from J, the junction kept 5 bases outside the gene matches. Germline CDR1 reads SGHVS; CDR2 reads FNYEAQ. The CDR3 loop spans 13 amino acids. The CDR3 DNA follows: TGTGCCAGCAGCCCGGGACTAGTTTATGAGCAGTTCTTC. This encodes CASSPGLVYEQFF. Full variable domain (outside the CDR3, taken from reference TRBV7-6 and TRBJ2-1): GAGVSQSPRYKVTKRGQDVALRCDPISGHVSLYWYRQALGQGPEFLTYFNYEAQQDKSGLPNDRFSAERPEGSISTLTIQRTEQRDSAMYRCASSPGLVYEQFFGPGTRLTVL.

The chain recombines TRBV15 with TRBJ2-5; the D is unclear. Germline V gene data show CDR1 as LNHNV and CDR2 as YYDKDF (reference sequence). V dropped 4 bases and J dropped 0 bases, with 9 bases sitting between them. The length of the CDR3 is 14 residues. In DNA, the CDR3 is TGTGCCACCAGCACGAGAGGCTACCAAGAGACCCAGTACTTC. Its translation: CATSTRGYQETQYF.

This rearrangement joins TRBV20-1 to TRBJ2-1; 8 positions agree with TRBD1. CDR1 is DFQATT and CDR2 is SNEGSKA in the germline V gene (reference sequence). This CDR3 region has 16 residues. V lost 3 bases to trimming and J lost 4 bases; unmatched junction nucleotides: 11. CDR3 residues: CSASFIPGQEYNEQFF. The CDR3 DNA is TGCAGTGCTAGTTTTATCCCGGGACAGGAATACAATGAGCAGTTCTTC.

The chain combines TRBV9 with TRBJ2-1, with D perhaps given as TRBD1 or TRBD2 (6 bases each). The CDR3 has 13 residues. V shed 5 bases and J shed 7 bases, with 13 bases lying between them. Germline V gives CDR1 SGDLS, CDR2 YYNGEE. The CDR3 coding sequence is TGTGCCAGCAGTCCCCGGGGGCGAAATGAGCAGTTCTTC. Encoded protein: CASSPRGRNEQFF.

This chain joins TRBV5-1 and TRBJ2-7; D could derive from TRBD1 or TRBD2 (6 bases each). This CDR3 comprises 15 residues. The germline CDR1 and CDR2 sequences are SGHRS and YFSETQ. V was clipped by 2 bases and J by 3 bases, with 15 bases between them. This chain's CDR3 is CASSFDPGDFYEQYV. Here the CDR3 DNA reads TGCGCCAGCAGCTTTGACCCAGGGGACTTCTACGAGCAGTACGTC.

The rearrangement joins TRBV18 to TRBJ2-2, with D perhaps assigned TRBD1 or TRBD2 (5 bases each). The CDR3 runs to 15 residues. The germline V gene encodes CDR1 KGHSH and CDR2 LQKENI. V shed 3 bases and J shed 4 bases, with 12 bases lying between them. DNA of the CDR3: TGTGCCAGCTCACCGGACTTTGGGGCCACCGGGGAGCTGTTTTTT. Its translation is CASSPDFGATGELFF. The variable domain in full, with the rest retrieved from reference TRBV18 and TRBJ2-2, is NAGVMQNPRHLVRRRGQEARLRCSPMKGHSHVYWYRQLPEEGLKFMVYLQKENIIDESGMPKERFSAEFPKEGPSILRIQQVVRGDSAAYFCASSPDFGATGELFFGEGSRLTVL.

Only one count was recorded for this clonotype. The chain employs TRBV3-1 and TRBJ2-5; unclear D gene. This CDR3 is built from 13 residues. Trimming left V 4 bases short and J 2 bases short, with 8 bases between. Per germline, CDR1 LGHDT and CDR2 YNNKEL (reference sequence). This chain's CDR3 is CASSPLNQETQYF. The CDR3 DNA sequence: TGTGCCAGCAGCCCACTAAATCAAGAGACCCAGTACTTC.

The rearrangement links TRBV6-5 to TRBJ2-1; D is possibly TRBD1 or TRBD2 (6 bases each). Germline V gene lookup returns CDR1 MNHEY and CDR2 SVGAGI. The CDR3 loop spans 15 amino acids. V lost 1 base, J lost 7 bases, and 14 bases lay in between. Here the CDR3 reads CASSYFRGPGNEQFF. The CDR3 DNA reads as TGTGCCAGCAGTTACTTTCGGGGGCCGGGAAATGAGCAGTTCTTC.

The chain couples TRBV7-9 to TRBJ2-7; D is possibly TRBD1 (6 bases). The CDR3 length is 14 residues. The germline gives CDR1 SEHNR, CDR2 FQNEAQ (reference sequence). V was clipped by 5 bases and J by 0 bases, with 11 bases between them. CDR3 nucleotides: TGTGCCAGCAGCCCCCAGGGGAGCTCCTACGAGCAGTACTTC. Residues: CASSPQGSSYEQYF.

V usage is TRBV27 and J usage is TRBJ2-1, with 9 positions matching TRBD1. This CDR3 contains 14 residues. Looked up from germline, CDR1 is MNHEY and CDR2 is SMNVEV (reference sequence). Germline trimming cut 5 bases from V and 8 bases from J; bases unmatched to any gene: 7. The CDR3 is CASSTGQGWDEQFF. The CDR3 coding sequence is TGTGCCAGCAGTACCGGACAGGGGTGGGATGAGCAGTTCTTC.

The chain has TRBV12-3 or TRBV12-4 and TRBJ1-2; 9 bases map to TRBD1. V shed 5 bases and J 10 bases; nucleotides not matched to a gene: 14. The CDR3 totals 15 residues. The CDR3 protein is CASSPNGRDRANYTF. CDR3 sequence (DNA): TGTGCCAGCAGTCCAAACGGCCGGGACAGGGCCAACTACACCTTC.

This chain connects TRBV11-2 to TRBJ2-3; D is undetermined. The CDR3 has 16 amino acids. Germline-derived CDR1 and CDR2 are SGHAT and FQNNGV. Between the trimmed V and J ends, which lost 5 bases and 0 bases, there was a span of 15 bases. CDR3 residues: CASSPAEWGSTDTQYF. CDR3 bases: TGTGCCAGCAGCCCTGCTGAATGGGGTAGCACAGATACGCAGTATTTT.